This note documents a single TCR beta chain sequence. This specimen belongs to a study of blood T cell repertoires in COVID-19. The overall study: The United States, Italy and Spain supplied acute and convalescent COVID-19 samples. The cDNA or gDNA used as material had been derived from T cells, B-cell-depleted T cells, or PBMCs.

In the original analysis: Amplifying reference gene primers gave estimates of nucleated cell counts. Generated by immunoSEQ multiplex PCR, the TCRdb table keeps only in-frame clones and is missing some. D and trimming come from the DNA, and the V and J calls and clone size come from that table. The sample records approximately 200,000 clones, about 88% being singletons. This receptor was obtained from a man aged 65 to 79 with acute or convalescent COVID-19. The specimen sequenced was peripheral blood.

In DNA, the CDR3 is TGTGCCACCCGGGGTGGGACAGGGGGCTCTGGGGCCAACGTCCTGACTTTC. This encodes CATRGGTGGSGANVLTF. This sequence joins TRBV2 and TRBJ2-6; 11 bases line up with TRBD1. Trimming removed 10 bases from V and 0 bases from J; junction bases left unmatched: 8. Germline V gene sequence: CDR1 SNHLY, CDR2 FYNNEI. The CDR3 is 17 residues long.